These 12 T cell receptor beta chains originate from one sample sequenced in a study of cytomegalovirus exposure and HLA in healthy donors. PCR involved 60 Vbeta and 13 Jbeta primers. Assay used: immunoSEQ multiplex PCR; TCRdb lists only in-frame clones, some missing. This table holds 110,000 to 150,000 clones, around 77% found once. Source material: PBMCs. The receptor source for this set is a woman in her forties or fifties in good health and CMV-seronegative.

The chain couples TRBV6-1 to TRBJ1-2; no clear D. Trimming pared 4 bases from V and 4 bases from J, leaving 7 bases between. The CDR3 totals 12 residues. Germline values: CDR1 MNHNS, CDR2 SASEGT. The CDR3 region is CASSVNSYGYTF. The DNA for the CDR3 is TGTGCCAGCAGTGTCAACAGCTATGGCTACACCTTC.

This chain joins TRBV30 and TRBJ1-1; D is perhaps TRBD1 (5 bases). The V end lost 3 bases, the J end lost 1 base, and 9 bases lay between the germline ends. CDR1 and CDR2 (germline): GTSNPN, SVGIG (reference sequence). The CDR3 has 13 residues. The CDR3 region is CAWRRQTNTEAFF. CDR3 DNA sequence: TGTGCCTGGAGAAGACAGACGAACACTGAAGCTTTCTTT.

The genes are TRBV7-9 and TRBJ1-3, with D tentatively TRBD1 (5 bases). In germline, CDR1 is SEHNR, CDR2 FQNEAQ (reference sequence). This CDR3 is 14 amino acids long. V gave up 4 bases and J gave up 8 bases, with 15 bases separating them. CDR3: CASSSLSQGYTIYF. CDR3 sequence (DNA): TGTGCCAGCAGCTCTCTTTCCCAGGGTTACACCATATATTTT.

This clone was seen a handful of times. The rearrangement links TRBV7-2 to TRBJ1-2; D may be TRBD1 (6 bases). With 5 bases removed from V and 4 bases from J, the gap between germline ends came to 14 bases. The CDR3 consists of 14 residues. CDR1 is SGHTA and CDR2 is FQGNSA in the germline V gene. CDR3 sequence (DNA): TGTGCCAGCAGCCGGACAGAGGGGACCTATGGCTACACCTTC. Protein product: CASSRTEGTYGYTF.

This chain joins TRBV18 and TRBJ1-1; 7 bases line up with TRBD1. Germline values: CDR1 KGHSH, CDR2 LQKENI. The CDR3 covers 13 residues. The trim removed 4 bases at V and 3 bases at J, leaving 2 bases unmatched. This CDR3 reads CASSQTGDTEAFF. The CDR3 DNA follows: TGTGCCAGCTCACAAACAGGGGACACTGAAGCTTTCTTT. The variable domain in full, completed from reference TRBV18 and TRBJ1-1, reads NAGVMQNPRHLVRRRGQEARLRCSPMKGHSHVYWYRQLPEEGLKFMVYLQKENIIDESGMPKERFSAEFPKEGPSILRIQQVVRGDSAAYFCASSQTGDTEAFFGQGTRLTVV.

This clone is a singleton in its sample. The chain carries TRBV19 and TRBJ1-6; D unresolved. CDR1 and CDR2 (germline): LNHDA, SQIVND (reference sequence). Trimming took 1 base from V and 0 from J, leaving 13 bases between them. The CDR3 contains 18 residues. The CDR3 DNA reads TGTGCCAGTAGTATAGCCGTGAGGGCGAGCTCCTATAATTCACCCCTCCACTTT. It translates to CASSIAVRASSYNSPLHF.

V usage is TRBV4-2 and J usage is TRBJ2-1; TRBD2 matches 9 bases. Germline CDR1 and CDR2: LGHNA and YNFKEQ. The CDR3 is 17 amino acids. The trim removed 1 base at V and 9 bases at J, leaving 13 bases unmatched. CDR3 protein: CASSQGGSGGPLGEQFF. CDR3 coding DNA: TGTGCCAGCAGCCAAGGTGGTAGCGGGGGACCCTTAGGTGAGCAGTTCTTC.

This clone was seen ten or more times. The chain recombines TRBV6-4 with TRBJ2-3; 10 bases fit TRBD2. This CDR3 region has 16 residues. J gave up 0 bases and V 3 bases, and 3 bases lay outside the gene matches. From germline, CDR1 is MRHNA and CDR2 SNTAGT. CDR3 nucleotide sequence: TGTGCCAGCAGTGATTTAGCGGGGGGAAGCACAGATACGCAGTATTTT. Its protein product is CASSDLAGGSTDTQYF.

V is TRBV7-2 and J is TRBJ2-2, with 7 bases aligning to TRBD2. The CDR3 length is 16 residues. Germline values: CDR1 SGHTA, CDR2 FQGNSA. V lost 3 bases, J lost 0 bases, and 4 bases stayed unmatched. CDR3 in amino acids: CASSLAGGSNTGELFF. The CDR3, as DNA: TGTGCCAGCAGCTTGGCCGGGGGGTCGAACACCGGGGAGCTGTTTTTT.

This rearrangement joins TRBV7-9 to TRBJ1-5; D not certain. The CDR3 spans 14 residues. V was cut by 3 bases and J by 3 bases, with 9 bases left in between. The V gene's germline CDR1 is SEHNR and CDR2 FQNEAQ (reference sequence). CDR3 protein: CASSFPGFNQPQHF. DNA of the CDR3: TGTGCCAGCAGCTTCCCGGGGTTCAATCAGCCCCAGCATTTT.

This clone was observed a single time. The CDR3 region is CAITGTANSPLHF. The CDR3 nucleotides are TGTGCCATAACCGGGACAGCTAATTCACCCCTCCACTTT. The chain uses TRBV2 and TRBJ1-6, with 7 bases lining up with TRBD1. The V gene end was trimmed by 10 bases and the J gene end by 6 bases; junction bases not matched to a gene: 6. The CDR3 runs 13 residues. In germline, CDR1 is SNHLY, CDR2 FYNNEI. The entire variable domain, with the rest obtained from reference TRBV2 and TRBJ1-6, is as follows: EPEVTQTPSHQVTQMGQEVILRCVPISNHLYFYWYRQILGQKVEFLVSFYNNEISEKSEIFDDQFSVERPDGSNFTLKIRSTKLEDSAMYFCAITGTANSPLHFGNGTRLTVT.

This clone was counted a single time. The rearrangement uses TRBV7-9 and TRBJ2-2, with TRBD2 identical over 10 bases. Germline CDR1 SEHNR, CDR2 FQNEAQ (reference sequence). The CDR3 spans 17 residues. V shed 3 bases, J shed 2 bases, and the junction held 6 bases outside the gene matches. This chain's CDR3 is CASSFPAGGFNTGELFF. Written as DNA, the CDR3 is TGTGCCAGCAGCTTCCCAGCGGGGGGGTTCAACACCGGGGAGCTGTTTTTT.